This T cell receptor (beta chain) originates from a study of T cell responses to AZD1222 COVID-19 vaccine (dated by TCRdb to about 2021). About the study as a whole: A total of more than 230 trial participants underwent TCR sequencing, of whom around 200 received two doses of AZD1222 and about 25 received two doses of the MenACWY control vaccine. Trial participants were enrolled into age subgroups of 18-55, 56-69 and 70-plus years, which contained 148, 28 and 57 TCR-sequenced participants, respectively.

The CDR3 measures 15 amino acids from cysteine to phenylalanine. The read is trimmed to its CDR3 DNA, 45 bases read in frame from base 1. Via the germline V gene (reference sequence), CDR1 is SEHNR and CDR2 FQNEAQ. Deletion took 4 bases off V and 0 bases off J, with a span of 12 bases between the germline ends. The CDR3 regions of human TCRbeta chains were analyzed by immunosequencing. On the study's bioinformatics: Repertoire TCRs were matched against a reference library of SARS-CoV-2-specific TCRs generated with the MIRA antigen-specificity platform. Breadth meant the fraction of unique TCRs that were SARS-CoV-2-associated, whereas depth meant the fraction of total T cells that were SARS-CoV-2-associated. Using the MIRA data, each spike-specific TCR was mapped to the spike region that the TCR reacts to and placed in a CD4 or CD8 class. Log10-transformed breadth and depth values were compared by one-way ANOVA with Sidak's multiple comparisons tests. The immuneACCESS repertoire file appears here via TCRdb, limited to in-frame rearrangements. These files lack a portion of the clones; in checked studies, under half of the deficit traces to unresolved V genes, and the cause of the others is not known. For V, J and clone size, that table is used; D and trimming come from the DNA. Recorded for this sample are fewer than 150,000 clones; around nine tenths of them occurred a single time. Approximately 7.1% of the sample rests with the top ten.

The intended sense of this specimen's time point label: about 28 days (+/-7) after the second vaccine dose. AZD1222 recipients with second doses at about 4 weeks or about 12 weeks were pooled, because spike-specific TCR depth and breadth did not differ between schedules. Vaccinee samples were obtained from the UK trials COV001 and COV002, which included a single-blind randomized controlled phase 2/3 trial of AZD1222 (ChAdOx1 nCoV-19) in healthy adults. For TCRbeta chain sequencing, PBMC samples were collected from trial participants at day 0 and at day 28 after the second dose. Remarks on this clone: Its antigen is unknown. Base qualities are not recorded, but no much larger clone differs from it by a single base.

Points the paper makes about the study in general: Conclusions about previously exposed vaccinees are limited because only five to seven AZD1222 recipients were SARS-CoV-2 seropositive at baseline. The 56-69-year group was small, and its depth increase did not reach significance, likely because of low power. Nearly half of unique spike-specific TCRs reportedly recognized epitopes outside regions mutated in the B.1.351 and B.1.1.7 variants. CD4 TCRs associated with the vaccine covered the entire spike protein, and the dominant responses were in regions 160-218 and 743-854. Spike-specific TCR breadth and depth rose significantly after two AZD1222 doses compared with day 0 and with MenACWY recipients. Because no day 14 peak-response samples were available, the repertoires could be characterized only after the peak T cell response. Participants were mostly white British and included more females than males, and it was suggested by the authors that clonal diversity may have been underestimated.

Recombination connected TRBV7-9 to TRBJ1-1; no D segment can be confidently identified. This receptor was obtained from an adult who received the AZD1222 COVID-19 vaccine. This specimen consisted of peripheral blood, obtained 28 days after the second AZD1222 dose. The nucleotide sequence is TGTGCCAGCAGCTCCGGCGGGAGACTGAACACTGAAGCTTTCTTT. It specifies CASSSGGRLNTEAFF.